This T cell receptor (beta chain) was sequenced for a study of blood T cell repertoires in COVID-19. About the study: Nucleic acid was either cDNA or gDNA, and it came from T cells, B-cell-depleted T cells, or PBMCs.

This table comes from immunoSEQ multiplex PCR, and its TCRdb copy is limited to in-frame clones, with some not included. The repertoire has roughly 37,000 clones, around four fifths of them found once; the top ten carry approximately 14%. Sequenced sample: peripheral blood. The sequence derives from a human donor in a cohort sampled during active COVID-19.

The CDR3 sequence is CASSVPGRGGDGYTF. The CDR3 bases are TGTGCCAGCAGCGTCCCAGGGAGGGGCGGAGATGGCTACACCTTC. This chain links TRBV9 with TRBJ1-2; D possibly corresponds to TRBD1 (5 bases). CDR3 size: 15 residues. Between the trimmed V and J ends, which lost 2 bases and 6 bases, there was a span of 17 bases. Germline V lookup: CDR1 SGDLS, CDR2 YYNGEE.